Described below is a single T cell receptor beta chain sequence and its context. The target antigen is unknown. This sample stems from a study of Ad26.COV2.S vaccination and SARS-CoV-2 variants. Study information: Donor participated within the Ad26.COV2.S arm of the COV1001 trial.

This table comes from immunoSEQ multiplex PCR, and its TCRdb copy is limited to in-frame clones, with some not included. The table lists over 300,000 clones, around 82% of them singletons, with about 8% in the top ten. Treatment meaning: around 19 received Ad26.COV2.S at low or high dose, single or two shots; roughly five received placebo; per-sample allocation not given. Vaccine and placebo recipients were sampled on day 63 after the first injection. Germline loops: CDR1 SGHKS, CDR2 YYEKEE (reference sequence). The V and J ends lost 2 bases and 4 bases respectively, with 15 bases between them. CDR3 size: 15 residues. Study conclusions and caveats: Total T cell responses may have been underestimated by the TCR breadth and depth analyses.

This receptor was identified in a person between 18 and 65 years old who received the Ad26.COV2.S COVID-19 vaccine or a placebo. Sequencing used peripheral blood, obtained in a trial of Ad26.COV2.S vaccine versus placebo. The chain employs TRBV5-5 and TRBJ1-1; TRBD1 is a possible D gene (6 bases). The CDR3 sequence: CASSLQGSGITEAFF. Here the CDR3 DNA reads TGTGCCAGCAGCTTACAGGGATCGGGGATCACTGAAGCTTTCTTT.